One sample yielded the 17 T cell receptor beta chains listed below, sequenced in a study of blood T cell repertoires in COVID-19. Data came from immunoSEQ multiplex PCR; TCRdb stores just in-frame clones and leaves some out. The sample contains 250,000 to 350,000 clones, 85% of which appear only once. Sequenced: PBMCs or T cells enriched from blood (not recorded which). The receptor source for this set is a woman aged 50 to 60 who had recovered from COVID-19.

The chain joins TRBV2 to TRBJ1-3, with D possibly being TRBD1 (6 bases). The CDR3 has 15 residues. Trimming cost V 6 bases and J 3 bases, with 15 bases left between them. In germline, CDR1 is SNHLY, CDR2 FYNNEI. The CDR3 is CASSLQGFRGNTIYF. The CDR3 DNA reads TGTGCCAGCAGCCTGCAGGGGTTCCGTGGAAACACCATATATTTT.

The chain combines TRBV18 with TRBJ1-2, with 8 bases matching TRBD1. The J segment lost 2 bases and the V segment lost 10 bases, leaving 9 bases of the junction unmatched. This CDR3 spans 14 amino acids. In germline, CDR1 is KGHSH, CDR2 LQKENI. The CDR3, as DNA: TGTGCCACCAAACTAACAGGGGGAAACTATGGCTACACCTTC. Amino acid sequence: CATKLTGGNYGYTF.

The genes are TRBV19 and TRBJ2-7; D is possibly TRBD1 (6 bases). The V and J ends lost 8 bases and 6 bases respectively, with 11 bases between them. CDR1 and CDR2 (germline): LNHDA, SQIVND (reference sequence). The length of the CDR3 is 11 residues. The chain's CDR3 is CASGKGGEQYF. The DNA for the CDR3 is TGTGCCAGTGGAAAAGGGGGCGAGCAGTACTTC.

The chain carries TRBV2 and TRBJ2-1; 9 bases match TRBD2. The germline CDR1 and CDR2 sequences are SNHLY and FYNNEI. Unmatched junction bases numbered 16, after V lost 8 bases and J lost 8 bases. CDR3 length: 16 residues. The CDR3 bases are TGTGCCAGCCCAGGACGGGCTAGCGGGGTGAAGGATGAGCAGTTCTTC. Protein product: CASPGRASGVKDEQFF.

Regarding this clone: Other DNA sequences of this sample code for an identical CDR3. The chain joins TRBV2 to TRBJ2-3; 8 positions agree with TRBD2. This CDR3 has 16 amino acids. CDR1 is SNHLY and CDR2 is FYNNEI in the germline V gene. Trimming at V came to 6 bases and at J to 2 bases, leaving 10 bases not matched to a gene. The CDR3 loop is CASSAGLAGITDTQYF. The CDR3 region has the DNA TGTGCCAGCAGCGCCGGGCTAGCGGGTATCACAGATACGCAGTATTTT.

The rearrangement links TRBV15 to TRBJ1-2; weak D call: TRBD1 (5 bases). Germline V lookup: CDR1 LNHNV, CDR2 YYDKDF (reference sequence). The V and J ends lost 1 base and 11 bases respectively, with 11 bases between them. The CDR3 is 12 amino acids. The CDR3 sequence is CATSRVAGTYTF. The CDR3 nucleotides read TGTGCCACCAGCAGAGTGGCAGGGACTTACACCTTC.

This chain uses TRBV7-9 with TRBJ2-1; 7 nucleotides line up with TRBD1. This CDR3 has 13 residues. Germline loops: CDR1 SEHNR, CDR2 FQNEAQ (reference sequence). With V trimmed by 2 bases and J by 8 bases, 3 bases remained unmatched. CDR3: CASSLPDRDEQFF. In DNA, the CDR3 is TGTGCCAGCAGCTTACCCGACAGGGATGAGCAGTTCTTC.

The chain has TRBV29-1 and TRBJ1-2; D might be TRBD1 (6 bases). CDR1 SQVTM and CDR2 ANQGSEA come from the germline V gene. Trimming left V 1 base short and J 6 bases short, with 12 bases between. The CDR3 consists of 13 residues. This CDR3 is CSVEAGGRNGYTF. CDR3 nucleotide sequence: TGCAGCGTTGAAGCTGGGGGCAGAAATGGCTACACCTTC.

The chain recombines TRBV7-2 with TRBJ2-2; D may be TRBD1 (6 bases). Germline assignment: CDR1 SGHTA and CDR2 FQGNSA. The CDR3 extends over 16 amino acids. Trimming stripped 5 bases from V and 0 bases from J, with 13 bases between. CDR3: CASSIQGHANTGELFF. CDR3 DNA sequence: TGTGCCAGCAGCATACAGGGTCACGCGAACACCGGGGAGCTGTTTTTT.

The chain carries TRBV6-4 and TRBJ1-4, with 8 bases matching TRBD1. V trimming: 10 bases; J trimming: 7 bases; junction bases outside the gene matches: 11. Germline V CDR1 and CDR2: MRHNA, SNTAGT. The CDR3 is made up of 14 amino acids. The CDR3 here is CANLPGQVFEKLFF. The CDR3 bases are TGTGCCAACTTGCCGGGACAGGTTTTTGAAAAACTGTTTTTT.

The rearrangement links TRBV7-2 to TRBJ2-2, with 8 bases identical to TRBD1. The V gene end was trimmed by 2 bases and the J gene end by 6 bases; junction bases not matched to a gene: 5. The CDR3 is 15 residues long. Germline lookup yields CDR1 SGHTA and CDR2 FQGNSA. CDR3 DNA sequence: TGTGCCAGCAGCTTACAGGGGGCGACCTCCGGGGAGCTGTTTTTT. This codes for CASSLQGATSGELFF. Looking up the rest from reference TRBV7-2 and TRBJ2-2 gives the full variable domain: GAGVSQSPSNKVTEKGKDVELRCDPISGHTALYWYRQSLGQGLEFLIYFQGNSAPDKSGLPSDRFSAERTGGSVSTLTIQRTQQEDSAVYLCASSLQGATSGELFFGEGSRLTVL.

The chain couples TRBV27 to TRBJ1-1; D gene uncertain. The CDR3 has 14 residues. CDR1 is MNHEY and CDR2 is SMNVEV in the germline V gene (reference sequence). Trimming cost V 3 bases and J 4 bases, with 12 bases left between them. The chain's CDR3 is CASSFRRVSTEAFF. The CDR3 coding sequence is TGTGCCAGCAGTTTCCGACGGGTGAGCACTGAAGCTTTCTTT.

The DNA of the CDR3 is TGTGCCATCAGTGAAGCTAGGCCCAATGAGCAGTTCTTC. Its protein product is CAISEARPNEQFF. The V gene is TRBV10-3, the J gene TRBJ2-1; D is uncertain. The CDR3 loop spans 13 amino acids. Per germline, CDR1 ENHRY and CDR2 SYGVKD. V was cut by 3 bases and J by 6 bases, with 9 bases left in between.

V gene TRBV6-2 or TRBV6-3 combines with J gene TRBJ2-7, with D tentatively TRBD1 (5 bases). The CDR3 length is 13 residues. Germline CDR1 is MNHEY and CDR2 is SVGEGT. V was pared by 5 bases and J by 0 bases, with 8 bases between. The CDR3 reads CASSGAASYEQYF. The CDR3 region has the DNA TGTGCCAGCAGTGGGGCTGCCTCCTACGAGCAGTACTTC.

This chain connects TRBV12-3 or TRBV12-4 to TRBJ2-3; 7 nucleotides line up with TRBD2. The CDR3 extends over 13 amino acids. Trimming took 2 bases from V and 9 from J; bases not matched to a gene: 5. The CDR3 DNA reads TGTGCCAGCAGTTTAATGCTAGCGGACACGCAGTATTTT. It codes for CASSLMLADTQYF.

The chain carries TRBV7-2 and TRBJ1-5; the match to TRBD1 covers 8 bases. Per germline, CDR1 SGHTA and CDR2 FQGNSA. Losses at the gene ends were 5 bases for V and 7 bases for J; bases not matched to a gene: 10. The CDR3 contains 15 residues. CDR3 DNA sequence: TGTGCCAGCAGCCTAAGGACAGGGTGGGACCAGCCCCAGCATTTT. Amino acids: CASSLRTGWDQPQHF.

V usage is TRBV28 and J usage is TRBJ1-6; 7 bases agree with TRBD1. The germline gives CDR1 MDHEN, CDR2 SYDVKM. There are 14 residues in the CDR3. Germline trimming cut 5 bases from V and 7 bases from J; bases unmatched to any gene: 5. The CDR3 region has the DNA TGTGCCAGCAGTCTCGGGACAGCCAATTCACCCCTCCACTTT. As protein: CASSLGTANSPLHF.